These 9 T cell receptor beta chains were sequenced from one sample in a study of CD8 T cells in Susac syndrome. Reverse transcription of roughly 0.5 to 1 ug RNA was carried out with random hexamers. TCRdb analysed the immunoSEQ multiplex PCR reads with MiXCR anew, one entry per CDR3 protein. In the table there are under 200,000 distinct CDR3 sequences, approximately 96% of which are singletons. Sample: CD4+ T cells from PBMCs. The receptors stem from a human donor in good health.

The CDR3 nucleotides read TGCAGCGCCGGGGGGGACTATTACACCGGGGAGCTGTTTTTT. Its translation is CSAGGDYYTGELFF. The chain combines TRBV29-1 with TRBJ2-2; 8 positions agree with TRBD2. V shed 7 bases, J shed 3 bases, and the junction held 7 bases outside the gene matches. The CDR3 covers 14 residues. Germline CDR1 and CDR2: SQVTM and ANQGSEA.

The gene calls are TRBV3-1 and TRBJ1-6, with D hard to call. This CDR3 spans 14 amino acids. V lost 1 base and J 4 bases, leaving 5 bases between the germline ends. CDR1 LGHDT and CDR2 YNNKEL come from the germline V gene (reference sequence). CDR3: CASSQAEYNSPLHF. For the CDR3, the DNA is TGTGCCAGCAGCCAAGCGGAGTATAATTCACCCCTCCACTTT.

The CDR3 DNA reads TGCAGTGCTAGAGATGGGACTAGCGGTTACAATGAGCAGTTCTTC. It encodes CSARDGTSGYNEQFF. The chain recombines TRBV20-1 with TRBJ2-1, with 11 bases fitting TRBD2. After removal of 0 bases from V and 4 bases from J, the junction contained 2 bases not matched to a gene. The CDR3 loop spans 15 amino acids. The germline V gene encodes CDR1 DFQATT and CDR2 SNEGSKA (reference sequence).

J is TRBJ2-3 and V is TRBV7-9, with a tentative D call TRBD2 (5 bases). The germline V and J ends were trimmed by 4 bases and 8 bases, with 10 bases remaining between them. From germline, CDR1 is SEHNR and CDR2 FQNEAQ (reference sequence). The CDR3 is 12 amino acids. CDR3 bases: TGTGCCAGCAGCTCACCACGGGGTACGCAGTATTTT. Its translation: CASSSPRGTQYF.

This chain uses TRBV25-1 with TRBJ2-1, with D possibly matching TRBD2 (6 bases). Trimming cost V 2 bases and J 0 bases, with 11 bases left between them. CDR1 MGHDK and CDR2 SYGVNS come from the germline V gene. CDR3 length: 16 residues. CDR3 nucleotide sequence: TGTGCCAGCAGTGAACGGAGGGGCAGCTCCTACAATGAGCAGTTCTTC. It specifies CASSERRGSSYNEQFF.

The CDR3 coding sequence is TGCAGTGCTAGAGATCCCAGACTAGCGGGGGTCCTACAAGAGACCCAGTACTTC. Translated: CSARDPRLAGVLQETQYF. The V and J genes are TRBV20-1 and TRBJ2-5; 12 bases agree with TRBD2. The germline gives CDR1 DFQATT, CDR2 SNEGSKA (reference sequence). V shed 0 bases, J shed 2 bases, and the junction held 10 bases outside the gene matches. This CDR3 region has 18 residues.

The rearrangement uses TRBV15 and TRBJ1-4; TRBD1 is a possible D gene (5 bases). The CDR3 spans 14 residues. Trimming took 0 bases from V and 7 from J, leaving 9 bases between them. CDR1 is LNHNV, CDR2 YYDKDF, per germline (reference sequence). CDR3 coding DNA: TGTGCCACCAGCAGAGACAGGGTTCCTGAAAAACTGTTTTTT. Translating it yields CATSRDRVPEKLFF.

The chain has TRBV12-3 or TRBV12-4 and TRBJ1-2; D gene uncertain. Deletions cut 3 bases from V and 4 bases from J, with 6 bases between. This CDR3 contains 12 residues. The CDR3 region is CASSFGSYGYTF. CDR3 DNA sequence: TGTGCCAGCAGTTTTGGCAGCTATGGCTACACCTTC.

This rearrangement joins TRBV4-3 to TRBJ2-7, with 8 bases identical to TRBD1. CDR3 size: 17 residues. Germline-derived CDR1 and CDR2 are LGHNA and YSLEER. V was clipped by 3 bases and J by 3 bases; unmatched bases: 13. CDR3: CASSQAYDRGRYYEQYF. CDR3 coding DNA: TGCGCCAGCAGCCAGGCCTACGACAGGGGCCGATACTACGAGCAGTACTTC.